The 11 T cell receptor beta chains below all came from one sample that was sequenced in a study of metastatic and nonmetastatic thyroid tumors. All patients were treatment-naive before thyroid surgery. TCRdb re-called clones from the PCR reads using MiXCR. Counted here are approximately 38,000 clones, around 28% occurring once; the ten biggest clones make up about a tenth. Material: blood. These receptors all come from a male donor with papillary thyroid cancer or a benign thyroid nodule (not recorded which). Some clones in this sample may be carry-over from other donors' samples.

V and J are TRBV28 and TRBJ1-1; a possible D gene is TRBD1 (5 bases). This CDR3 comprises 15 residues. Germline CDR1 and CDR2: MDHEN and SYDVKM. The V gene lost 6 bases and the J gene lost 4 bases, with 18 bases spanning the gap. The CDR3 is CASRNVGGSRTEAFF. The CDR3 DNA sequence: TGTGCCAGCAGGAATGTCGGGGGGAGTCGCACTGAAGCTTTCTTT.

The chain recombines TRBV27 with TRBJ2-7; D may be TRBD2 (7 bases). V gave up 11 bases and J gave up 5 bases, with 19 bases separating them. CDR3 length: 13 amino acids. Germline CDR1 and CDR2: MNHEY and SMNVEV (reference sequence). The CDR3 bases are TGTGCCTGGAGGGGGAGCCTAGCGGACGAGCAGTACTTC. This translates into CAWRGSLADEQYF.

The CDR3, as DNA: TGCGCCAGCAGCTTGGATGGGACAGGTAATGAGCAGTTCTTC. This gives the protein CASSLDGTGNEQFF. V gene TRBV5-1 combines with J gene TRBJ2-1, with TRBD1 identical over 8 bases. The CDR3 loop spans 14 amino acids. Germline-derived CDR1 and CDR2 are SGHRS and YFSETQ. V shed 0 bases and J 7 bases; nucleotides not matched to a gene: 3.

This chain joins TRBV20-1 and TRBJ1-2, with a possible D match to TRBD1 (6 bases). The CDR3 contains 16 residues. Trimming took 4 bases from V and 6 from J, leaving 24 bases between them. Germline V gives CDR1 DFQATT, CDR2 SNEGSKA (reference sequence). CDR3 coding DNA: TGCAGTGCTACTACAACACAGGGACCCGCGGCCAATGGCTACACCTTC. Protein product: CSATTTQGPAANGYTF.

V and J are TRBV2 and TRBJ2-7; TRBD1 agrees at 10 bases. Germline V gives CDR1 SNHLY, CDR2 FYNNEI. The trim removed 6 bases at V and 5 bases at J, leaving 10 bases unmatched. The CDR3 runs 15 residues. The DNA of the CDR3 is TGTGCCAGCAGGGGACAGGGGTTCGGACTGGACGAGCAGTACTTC. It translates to CASRGQGFGLDEQYF.

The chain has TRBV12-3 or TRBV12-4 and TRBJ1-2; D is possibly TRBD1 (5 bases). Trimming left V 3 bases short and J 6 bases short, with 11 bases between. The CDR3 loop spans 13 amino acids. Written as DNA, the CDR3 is TGTGCCAGCAGTTTTCTTGGGGGAAATGGCTACACCTTC. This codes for CASSFLGGNGYTF.

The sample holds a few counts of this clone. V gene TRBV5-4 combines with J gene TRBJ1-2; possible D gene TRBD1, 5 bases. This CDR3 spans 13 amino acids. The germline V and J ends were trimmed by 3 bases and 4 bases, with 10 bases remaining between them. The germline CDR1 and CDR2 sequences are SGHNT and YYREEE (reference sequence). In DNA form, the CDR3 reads TGTGCCAGCAGCTCGGGACGGACCTATGGCTACACCTTC. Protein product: CASSSGRTYGYTF.

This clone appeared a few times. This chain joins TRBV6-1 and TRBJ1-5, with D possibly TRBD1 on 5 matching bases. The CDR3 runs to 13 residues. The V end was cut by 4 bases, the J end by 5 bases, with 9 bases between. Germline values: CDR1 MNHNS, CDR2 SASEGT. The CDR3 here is CASSVTGDQPQHF. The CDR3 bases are TGTGCCAGCAGTGTAACGGGGGATCAGCCCCAGCATTTT.

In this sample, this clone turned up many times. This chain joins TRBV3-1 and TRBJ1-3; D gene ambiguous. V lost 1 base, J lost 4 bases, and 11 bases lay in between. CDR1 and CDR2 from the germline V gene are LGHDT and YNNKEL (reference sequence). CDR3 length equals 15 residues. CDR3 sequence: CASSQVASAGNTIYF. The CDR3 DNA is TGTGCCAGCAGCCAAGTCGCCTCGGCGGGAAACACCATATATTTT.

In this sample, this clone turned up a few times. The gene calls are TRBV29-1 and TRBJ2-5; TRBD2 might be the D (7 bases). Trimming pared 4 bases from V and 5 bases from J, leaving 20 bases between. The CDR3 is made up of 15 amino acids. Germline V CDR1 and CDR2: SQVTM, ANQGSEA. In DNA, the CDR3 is TGCAGCGTTGTGGGGGGGCAGGGATGGTCGGAGACCCAGTACTTC. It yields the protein CSVVGGQGWSETQYF.

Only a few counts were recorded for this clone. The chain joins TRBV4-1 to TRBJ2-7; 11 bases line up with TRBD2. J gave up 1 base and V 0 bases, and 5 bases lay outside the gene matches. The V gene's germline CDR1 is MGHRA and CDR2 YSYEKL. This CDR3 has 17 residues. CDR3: CASSQEPSSGRSYEQYF. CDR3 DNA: TGCGCCAGCAGCCAAGAACCCTCTAGCGGGAGGTCCTACGAGCAGTACTTC.